This paragraph covers one TCR beta chain sequence. The antigen is not known. This sample was included in a study of Graves' ophthalmopathy and Graves' hyperthyroidism. TCR beta CDR3 amplification used RNA transcripts. Second-round multiplex PCR came after first-round RT-PCR with HTBI primers. TCRdb fed the multiplex PCR reads into MiXCR, producing one record per CDR3 protein. The sample has around 400,000 distinct CDR3 sequences; 20% to 25% are singletons. Findings and limits, study-wide: Among expanded thyroid clonotypes above 0.001 frequency, most also occurred in blood. A classifier, a 13-signature model, separated ophthalmopathy from stable hyperthyroidism with approximately 88% sensitivity and roughly 80% specificity.

The sequence derives from a woman aged 18-35 years with stable Graves' hyperthyroidism. Sample: peripheral blood.

CDR3 coding DNA: TGCGCCAGCAGCCCCGGACAGGGTGTAGGCTATGGCTACACCTTC. Its translation: CASSPGQGVGYGYTF. This chain joins TRBV4-1 and TRBJ1-2; TRBD1 matches 8 bases. After removal of 4 bases from V and 4 bases from J, the junction contained 8 bases not matched to a gene. Germline V gene lookup returns CDR1 MGHRA and CDR2 YSYEKL. The CDR3 extends over 15 amino acids.